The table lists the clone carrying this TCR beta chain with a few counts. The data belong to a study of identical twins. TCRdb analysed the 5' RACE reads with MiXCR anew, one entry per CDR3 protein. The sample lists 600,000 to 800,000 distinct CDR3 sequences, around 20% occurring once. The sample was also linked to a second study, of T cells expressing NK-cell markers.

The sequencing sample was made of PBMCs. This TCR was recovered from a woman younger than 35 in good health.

The chain's CDR3 is CASSLPVSTDTQYF. The CDR3 DNA sequence: TGCGCCAGCAGCCTCCCGGTTAGCACAGATACGCAGTATTTT. The chain carries TRBV5-1 and TRBJ2-3; no clear D gene. V was pared by 4 bases and J by 0 bases, with 9 bases between. Germline CDR1 reads SGHRS; CDR2 reads YFSETQ. The CDR3 has 14 amino acids.